These 29 T cell receptor beta chains were sequenced from one sample in a study of early T cells in non-severe SARS-CoV-2 infection. TCRdb redid the calling of the 5' RACE reads with MiXCR, one entry per CDR3 protein. This sample carries about 72,000 distinct CDR3 sequences, around 10% of them seen once, and the ten largest clones take 7.6%. Here the sequenced sample was whole blood, taken at baseline. These receptors all come from an adult who was a healthcare worker with PCR-confirmed SARS-CoV-2 infection or an uninfected control (not recorded which).

A few counts support this clonotype. The chain combines TRBV2 with TRBJ2-3; D gene uncertain. Germline V lookup: CDR1 SNHLY, CDR2 FYNNEI. CDR3 length equals 13 residues. The ends were cut back, 1 base at V and 8 bases at J, with 10 bases in the middle. The CDR3 coding sequence is TGTGCCAGCAGTGAAGAGCTCTCGGGTACGCAGTATTTT. Its translation is CASSEELSGTQYF.

The chain joins TRBV6-2 or TRBV6-3 to TRBJ2-1, with D uncertain. With 6 bases removed from V and 8 bases from J, the gap between germline ends came to 14 bases. CDR3 length: 13 amino acids. CDR1 is MNHEY and CDR2 is SVGEGT in the germline V gene. The CDR3 DNA sequence: TGTGCCAGCAGCAAGACCGGACGGGATGAGCAGTTCTTC. Amino acid sequence: CASSKTGRDEQFF.

The chain uses TRBV7-9 and TRBJ2-3; D is undetermined. The CDR3 covers 12 residues. V shed 5 bases and J shed 4 bases, with 7 bases lying between them. Germline CDR1 is SEHNR and CDR2 is FQNEAQ (reference sequence). The CDR3 DNA follows: TGTGCCAGCAGCCCGTTTGCAGATACGCAGTATTTT. It translates to CASSPFADTQYF.

This clonotype was seen a handful of times. The rearrangement joins TRBV6-5 to TRBJ1-6; no firm D call. This CDR3 is built from 12 residues. Germline CDR1 MNHEY, CDR2 SVGAGI. Trimming left V 7 bases short and J 9 bases short, with 10 bases between. The CDR3: CASIDRGSPLHF. The CDR3 coding sequence is TGTGCCAGCATCGACCGAGGTTCACCCCTCCACTTT.

V gene TRBV7-3 combines with J gene TRBJ2-6; 8 positions agree with TRBD1. Unmatched junction bases numbered 3, after V lost 0 bases and J lost 2 bases. This CDR3 region has 17 residues. Germline lookup yields CDR1 SGHTA and CDR2 FQGTGA. CDR3 residues: CASSLTSTGAGANVLTF. CDR3 nucleotides: TGTGCCAGCAGCTTAACCTCGACAGGGGCTGGGGCCAACGTCCTGACTTTC.

This chain links TRBV12-3 or TRBV12-4 with TRBJ2-7; D unclear. CDR3 length: 13 residues. V lost 4 bases and J 11 bases, leaving 18 bases between the germline ends. The CDR3 region is CASSSDGVIGKYF. CDR3 nucleotide sequence: TGTGCCAGCAGTTCGGACGGCGTGATAGGGAAGTACTTC.

This clonotype was observed many times. The rearrangement links TRBV7-3 to TRBJ2-2; tentatively, D is TRBD1 or TRBD2 (7 bases each). V was clipped by 5 bases and J by 6 bases, with 25 bases between them. CDR3 length equals 18 residues. Germline CDR1 SGHTA, CDR2 FQGTGA. In DNA, the CDR3 is TGTGCCAGCAGCCTCTTCGGTAGACAGGGCGGGGGATCCGGGGAGCTGTTTTTT. Protein product: CASSLFGRQGGGSGELFF.

This clonotype turned up a few times. The rearrangement joins TRBV5-1 to TRBJ2-6; a weak D match, TRBD1 (6 bases). V gave up 2 bases and J gave up 0 bases, with 9 bases separating them. The germline gives CDR1 SGHRS, CDR2 YFSETQ. The CDR3 is 16 amino acids. CDR3 nucleotide sequence: TGCGCCAGCAGCTTACAGGGCGGCTCTGGGGCCAACGTCCTGACTTTC. Its protein is CASSLQGGSGANVLTF.

This clonotype has a count of ten or more. V gene TRBV7-8 combines with J gene TRBJ1-1; D not resolved. Germline V gives CDR1 SGHVS, CDR2 FQNEAQ. V was clipped by 1 base and J by 3 bases, with 12 bases between them. The length of the CDR3 is 15 residues. CDR3 region: CASSLDTGSYTEAFF. In nucleotides, the CDR3 is TGTGCCAGCAGCTTAGACACCGGTTCCTACACTGAAGCTTTCTTT.

The V call is TRBV12-3 or TRBV12-4, the J call TRBJ1-5; no definite D call. Between the trimmed V and J ends, which lost 6 bases and 6 bases, there was a span of 12 bases. The CDR3 contains 13 residues. The CDR3 DNA follows: TGTGCCAGCAGCCGGACGCGGAGTCAGCCCCAGCATTTT. Its translation: CASSRTRSQPQHF.

The table lists this clonotype with many counts. The chain combines TRBV6-5 with TRBJ2-7, with 7 bases identical to TRBD1. CDR1 and CDR2 from the germline V gene are MNHEY and SVGAGI. CDR3 length: 15 residues. V lost 5 bases, J lost 2 bases, and 9 bases stayed unmatched. CDR3 amino acids: CASSTDRDRPYEQYF. The CDR3 DNA sequence: TGTGCCAGCAGTACAGACCGGGACAGACCCTACGAGCAGTACTTC.

The chain has TRBV5-1 and TRBJ2-2; unclear D gene. The V end was cut by 2 bases, the J end by 0 bases, with 8 bases between. The CDR3 totals 15 residues. CDR1 and CDR2 from the germline V gene are SGHRS and YFSETQ. The CDR3 spells CASSFSGANTGELFF. As DNA, the CDR3 is TGCGCCAGCAGCTTCTCAGGAGCGAACACCGGGGAGCTGTTTTTT.

This sequence joins TRBV18 and TRBJ1-1; 7 bases are shared with TRBD1. The V gene end was trimmed by 3 bases and the J gene end by 0 bases; junction bases not matched to a gene: 4. The CDR3 spans 15 residues. CDR1 KGHSH and CDR2 LQKENI come from the germline V gene. The CDR3 DNA follows: TGTGCCAGCTCACCTGTGACAGGGTTGAACACTGAAGCTTTCTTT. Translating gives CASSPVTGLNTEAFF.

This clonotype was recorded many times. The rearrangement links TRBV2 to TRBJ1-1; no clear D. The CDR3 has 12 residues. Germline values: CDR1 SNHLY, CDR2 FYNNEI. V was cut by 2 bases and J by 1 base, with 2 bases left in between. The CDR3 region has the DNA TGTGCCAGCAGTGAACCGAACACTGAAGCTTTCTTT. It yields the protein CASSEPNTEAFF.

This clonotype was detected only a few times. The V and J genes are TRBV5-4 and TRBJ1-6; 7 bases fit TRBD1. Germline V gene sequence: CDR1 SGHNT, CDR2 YYREEE (reference sequence). The V segment lost 4 bases and the J segment 5 bases; nucleotides outside the gene matches: 3. This CDR3 contains 14 residues. The CDR3 spells CASSRDSHNSPLHF. The CDR3 DNA reads as TGTGCCAGCAGCCGGGACAGCCATAATTCACCCCTCCACTTT.

This clonotype has only a few counts. The rearrangement uses TRBV6-2 or TRBV6-3 and TRBJ2-7, with 10 bases that match TRBD1. CDR1 and CDR2 (germline): MNHEY, SVGEGT. With 2 bases clipped from V and 6 bases from J, the junction kept 10 bases outside the gene matches. This CDR3 spans 16 amino acids. CDR3 bases: TGTGCCAGCAGTTACCTTCCCGGGACAGGGGTTTCCGAGCAGTACTTC. Its protein product is CASSYLPGTGVSEQYF.

The table lists this clonotype with a few counts. CDR3 amino acids: CSVDAKNIQYF. The CDR3, as DNA: TGCAGCGTTGACGCCAAAAACATTCAGTACTTC. The chain links TRBV29-1 to TRBJ2-4, with D uncertain. Germline lookup yields CDR1 SQVTM and CDR2 ANQGSEA. CDR3 length equals 11 residues. V was shortened by 3 bases and J by 1 base, with 1 base between the two germline ends. The full variable domain, with the rest looked up from reference TRBV29-1 and TRBJ2-4, is SAVISQKPSRDICQRGTSLTIQCQVDSQVTMMFWYRQQPGQSLTLIATANQGSEATYESGFVIDKFPISRPNLTFSTLTVSNMSPEDSSIYLCSVDAKNIQYFGAGTRLSVL.

This clonotype showed up many times. This chain uses TRBV11-2 with TRBJ1-2; TRBD1 matches 8 bases. V gave up 5 bases and J gave up 0 bases; unmatched junction bases: 8. The CDR3 totals 16 residues. The germline V gene has CDR1 SGHAT and CDR2 FQNNGV. Written as DNA, the CDR3 is TGTGCCAGCAGCCTAACTGGGACAGGTCCTAACTATGGCTACACCTTC. This codes for CASSLTGTGPNYGYTF.

The rearrangement joins TRBV18 to TRBJ2-7, with D possibly matching TRBD2 (6 bases). CDR1 KGHSH and CDR2 LQKENI come from the germline V gene. The CDR3 is 15 residues long. V lost 4 bases to trimming and J lost 0 bases, with 13 bases between them. The CDR3 protein is CASSLPPGDSYEQYF. The CDR3 DNA reads as TGTGCCAGCTCACTTCCTCCGGGAGACTCCTACGAGCAGTACTTC.

This clonotype was counted many times. The genes are TRBV9 and TRBJ1-4; 11 nucleotides align to TRBD1. The germline CDR1 and CDR2 sequences are SGDLS and YYNGEE. This CDR3 is built from 15 residues. Trimming at V came to 0 bases and at J to 7 bases, leaving 2 bases not matched to a gene. CDR3 sequence reads: CASSVGTGGTEKLFF. CDR3 sequence (DNA): TGTGCCAGCAGCGTAGGGACAGGGGGCACTGAAAAACTGTTTTTT.

This clonotype appeared many times. The J gene is TRBJ2-3, the V gene TRBV20-1, with 10 bases lining up with TRBD1. Trimming cost V 3 bases and J 4 bases; bases outside gene matches: 10. The germline gives CDR1 DFQATT, CDR2 SNEGSKA (reference sequence). The CDR3 has 16 residues. The DNA for the CDR3 is TGCAGTGCTAGTAAATTAGGGACAGGGGTGCCAGATACGCAGTATTTT. This encodes CSASKLGTGVPDTQYF.

This clonotype was counted only a few times. The rearrangement uses TRBV10-1 and TRBJ2-1; D is uncertain. The germline gives CDR1 WNHNN, CDR2 SYGVQD (reference sequence). V lost 3 bases, J lost 0 bases, and 6 bases lay in between. The CDR3 totals 14 residues. In DNA form, the CDR3 reads TGCGCCAGCAGTGATACGAGCTCCTACAATGAGCAGTTCTTC. Its protein product is CASSDTSSYNEQFF.

The chain links TRBV10-3 to TRBJ1-1; 8 bases are shared with TRBD1. The V segment lost 9 bases and the J segment 1 base; nucleotides outside the gene matches: 4. CDR3 length equals 13 residues. Germline V gives CDR1 ENHRY, CDR2 SYGVKD. The CDR3 reads CAIGQGGNTEAFF. The CDR3 coding sequence is TGTGCCATAGGACAGGGCGGGAACACTGAAGCTTTCTTT.

This chain connects TRBV5-1 to TRBJ2-1; no clear D. The CDR3 is 14 residues long. From germline, CDR1 is SGHRS and CDR2 YFSETQ. Trimming cost V 0 bases and J 3 bases, with 7 bases left between them. DNA of the CDR3: TGCGCCAGCAGCTTGGAGTTCAGCTACAATGAGCAGTTCTTC. This encodes CASSLEFSYNEQFF.

The rearrangement joins TRBV29-1 to TRBJ2-5, with D possibly being TRBD1 (6 bases). The germline V and J ends were trimmed by 7 bases and 2 bases, with 20 bases remaining between them. Looked up from germline, CDR1 is SQVTM and CDR2 is ANQGSEA. There are 15 residues in the CDR3. The CDR3 coding sequence is TGCAGCGCCACACGTCTGGGTACAGGGCAAGAGACCCAGTACTTC. This translates into CSATRLGTGQETQYF.

This clonotype was recorded many times. The J gene is TRBJ2-2, the V gene TRBV5-1, with D uncertain. The CDR3 runs to 13 residues. Germline V CDR1 and CDR2: SGHRS, YFSETQ. Trimming took 5 bases from V and 0 from J, leaving 5 bases between them. This chain's CDR3 is CASRPSNTGELFF. CDR3 DNA sequence: TGCGCCAGCAGGCCTTCGAACACCGGGGAGCTGTTTTTT.

The V call is TRBV7-2, the J call TRBJ2-5; 8 positions agree with TRBD2. The CDR3 is made up of 17 amino acids. Per the germline V gene, CDR1 is SGHTA and CDR2 is FQGNSA. V shed 2 bases, J shed 3 bases, and the junction held 11 bases outside the gene matches. In DNA form, the CDR3 reads TGTGCCAGCAGCTTACGCGGGGGGTCCTCCAGAGAAGAGACCCAGTACTTC. It encodes CASSLRGGSSREETQYF. Looking up the rest from reference TRBV7-2 and TRBJ2-5 gives the full variable domain: GAGVSQSPSNKVTEKGKDVELRCDPISGHTALYWYRQSLGQGLEFLIYFQGNSAPDKSGLPSDRFSAERTGGSVSTLTIQRTQQEDSAVYLCASSLRGGSSREETQYFGPGTRLLVL.

This clonotype showed up just a few times. V and J are TRBV2 and TRBJ2-3, with 10 bases matching TRBD2. Germline V gene sequence: CDR1 SNHLY, CDR2 FYNNEI. This CDR3 comprises 14 residues. Trimming removed 5 bases from V and 7 bases from J; junction bases left unmatched: 6. CDR3 sequence reads: CASSSLAGANTQYF. CDR3 nucleotide sequence: TGTGCCAGCAGTTCGCTAGCGGGGGCTAATACGCAGTATTTT.

The chain recombines TRBV7-6 with TRBJ2-2, with 11 bases matching TRBD2. This CDR3 has 17 residues. J was trimmed by 0 bases and V by 3 bases; bases with no gene match: 3. Germline CDR1 SGHVS, CDR2 FNYEAQ. The chain's CDR3 is CASSFASGGTNTGELFF. In DNA form, the CDR3 reads TGTGCCAGCAGCTTCGCTAGCGGGGGGACGAACACCGGGGAGCTGTTTTTT.